This T cell receptor (beta chain) derives from a study of cytomegalovirus exposure and HLA in healthy donors. To note about this clone: What it binds is unknown.

The donors were members of the validation cohort comprising over 90 subjects, separate from the approximately 700-subject first cohort. Germline values: CDR1 LNHDA, CDR2 SQIVND (reference sequence). V dropped 1 base and J dropped 5 bases, with 20 bases sitting between them. There are 17 residues in the CDR3. Overall study results and limits: Some public TCRs appeared in many individuals, while most sequences were rare. According to a later analysis, TCR clusters from the first cohort tended to co-occur in the roughly 120 validation repertoires. Reported results showed that the classifier diagnosed cytomegalovirus status with high specificity and sensitivity.

This table comes from immunoSEQ multiplex PCR, and its TCRdb copy is limited to in-frame clones, with some not included. The sample holds 300,000 to 400,000 clones, roughly 88% seen once. The V gene is TRBV19, the J gene TRBJ1-1; tentative D call: TRBD1 (5 bases). The sequenced sample consisted of PBMCs. The receptor was isolated from a woman aged 18-30 years in good health and CMV-seronegative. The CDR3, as DNA: TGTGCCAGTAGTATAGTGTCTTCCAGGGTCGAGGTAACTGAAGCTTTCTTT. Amino acid sequence: CASSIVSSRVEVTEAFF.